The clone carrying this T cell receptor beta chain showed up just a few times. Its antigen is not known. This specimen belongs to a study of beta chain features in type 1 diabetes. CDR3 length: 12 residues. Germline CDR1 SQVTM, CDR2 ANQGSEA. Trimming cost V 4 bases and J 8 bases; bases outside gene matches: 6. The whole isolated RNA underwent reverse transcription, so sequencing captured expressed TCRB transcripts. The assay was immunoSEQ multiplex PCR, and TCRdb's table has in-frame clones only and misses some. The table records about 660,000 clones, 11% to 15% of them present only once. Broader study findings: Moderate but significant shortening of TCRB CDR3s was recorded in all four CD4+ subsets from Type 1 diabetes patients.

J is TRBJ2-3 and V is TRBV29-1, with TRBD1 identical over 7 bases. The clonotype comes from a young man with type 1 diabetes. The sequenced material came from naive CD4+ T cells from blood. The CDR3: CSVGWDRSTQYF. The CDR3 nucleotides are TGCAGCGTTGGTTGGGACAGAAGTACGCAGTATTTT.